This T cell receptor beta chain was profiled in a study of blood T cells in healthy people across ages. The germline V gene has CDR1 SGHTA and CDR2 FQGNSA. The CDR3 totals 15 residues. V lost 9 bases to trimming and J lost 0 bases; unmatched junction nucleotides: 7. The authors ran a second PCR of about 7 to 11 cycles using a sample-barcoded 5' primer and a J-beta primer mix. Each sample provided no less than 2.5 million CDR3-containing paired-end reads. TCRdb reprocessed the 5' RACE reads with MiXCR, giving one entry per CDR3 protein. The repertoire consists of about 810,000 distinct CDR3 sequences, with approximately 35% occurring once and the leading ten covering 13%.

The sample comprised blood. The TCR originated in a man younger than 35 in good health. The V call is TRBV7-2, the J call TRBJ2-1; 8 positions agree with TRBD2. In DNA form, the CDR3 reads TGTGCCAGTAACTCGACTAGCGCCTCCTACAATGAGCAGTTCTTC. The encoded protein is CASNSTSASYNEQFF. Drawing the rest from reference TRBV7-2 and TRBJ2-1, the complete variable domain is GAGVSQSPSNKVTEKGKDVELRCDPISGHTALYWYRQSLGQGLEFLIYFQGNSAPDKSGLPSDRFSAERTGGSVSTLTIQRTQQEDSAVYLCASNSTSASYNEQFFGPGTRLTVL.